This TCR beta chain was identified in a study of CD8 T cells in ankylosing spondylitis. Overall study findings and caveats: Ankylosing spondylitis blood seemed to carry a telltale TCR beta motif made of seven or eight highly homologous variants.

TCR beta libraries were made by quantitative 5'-RACE with molecular barcodes. TCRdb passed the 5' RACE reads through MiXCR, listing each CDR3 protein once. The table includes 300,000 to 400,000 distinct CDR3 sequences, about 20% detected once. The CDR3 totals 15 residues. Unmatched junction bases numbered 3, after V lost 2 bases and J lost 3 bases. Germline V gene data show CDR1 as MNHEY and CDR2 as SVGAGI. As concerns this clonotype: Its antigen is not identified.

The chain combines TRBV6-5 with TRBJ2-2; 7 bases agree with TRBD2. Specimen: blood, either unsorted or a sorted T cell fraction (not recorded which). The sequence derives from a male donor with ankylosing spondylitis or in good health (not recorded which). The CDR3 DNA reads TGTGCCAGCAGTTACGCGGGGGACGACACCGGGGAGCTGTTTTTT. Protein product: CASSYAGDDTGELFF.